This T cell receptor beta chain comes out of a study of CD8 T cells in ankylosing spondylitis. Study-level findings and limits: A motif of eight highly homologous TCR beta variants was seen as apparently characteristic of ankylosing spondylitis blood.

MiXCR, applied by TCRdb to the 5' RACE reads, yields one record per CDR3 protein. Here the sample spans around 100,000 distinct CDR3 sequences, about 24% being singletons. This clonotype was seen more than once but under ten times. Antigen unknown. V shed 0 bases, J shed 5 bases, and the junction held 8 bases outside the gene matches. The germline V gene has CDR1 DFQATT and CDR2 SNEGSKA (reference sequence). This CDR3 region has 15 residues. Sequences were obtained from synovial fluid, either unsorted or a sorted T cell fraction (not recorded which). The sequence was obtained from a male donor with ankylosing spondylitis. V is TRBV20-1 and J is TRBJ2-5, with 8 nucleotides matching TRBD1. The CDR3: CSARDPTGAGETQYF. The CDR3, as DNA: TGCAGTGCTAGAGATCCGACAGGGGCGGGGGAGACCCAGTACTTC.